This T cell receptor (beta chain) was observed in a study of blood T cells in healthy people across ages. Trimming removed 1 base from V and 5 bases from J; junction bases left unmatched: 8. Germline values: CDR1 SGHTA, CDR2 FQGNSA. This CDR3 contains 16 residues. This clonotype was detected only a few times. Next came a second PCR, run for roughly 6 to 11 cycles, which used a sample-barcoded 5' primer along with a J-beta primer mix. The template-switch adaptor, which had 12 random nucleotides, put a tag on each cDNA molecule. TCRdb re-called the 5' RACE reads through MiXCR, storing one row per CDR3 protein. The sample consists of hundreds of thousands of distinct CDR3 sequences, more than 45% of them appearing once.

Sequences were obtained from blood. The origin of this receptor is a man of 80 years or more in good health. The chain joins TRBV7-2 to TRBJ2-7; 10 positions agree with TRBD1. The DNA of the CDR3 is TGTGCCAGCAGCTTAGGCCCGACAGGGGGCCAAGACGAGCAGTACTTC. Amino acid sequence: CASSLGPTGGQDEQYF.